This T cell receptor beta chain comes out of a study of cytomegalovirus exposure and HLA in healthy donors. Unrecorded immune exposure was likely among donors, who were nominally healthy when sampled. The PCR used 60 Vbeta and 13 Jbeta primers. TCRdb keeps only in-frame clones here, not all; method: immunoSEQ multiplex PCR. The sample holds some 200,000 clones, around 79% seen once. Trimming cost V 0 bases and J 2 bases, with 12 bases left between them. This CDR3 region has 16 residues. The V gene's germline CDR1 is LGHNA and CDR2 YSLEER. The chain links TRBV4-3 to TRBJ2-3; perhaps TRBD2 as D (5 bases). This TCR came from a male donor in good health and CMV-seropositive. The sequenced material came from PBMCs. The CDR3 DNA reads TGCGCCAGCAGCCAAGATAGGAGGCGGGTCACAGATACGCAGTATTTT. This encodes CASSQDRRRVTDTQYF.